The clone carrying this T cell receptor (beta chain) has a handful of counts. The CDR3 has 13 residues. V gave up 5 bases and J gave up 10 bases, with 15 bases separating them. The germline V gene encodes CDR1 SEHNR and CDR2 FQNEAQ (reference sequence). The sample comes from a study of spatial heterogeneity in lung cancer. Time point of the sample: blood at routine non-recurrence follow-up after resection. TCRdb redid the calling of the 5' RACE reads with MiXCR, one entry per CDR3 protein. The sample records about 94,000 distinct CDR3 sequences, approximately 19% being singletons. The TCR comes from a male donor with early-stage non-small cell lung cancer. Sample: PBMCs, taken at follow-up. The chain recombines TRBV7-9 with TRBJ2-1; D uncertain. CDR3 in amino acids: CASSVSEAMEQFF. The CDR3, as DNA: TGTGCCAGCAGCGTGTCCGAGGCAATGGAGCAGTTCTTC. Full variable domain (remainder filled in from reference TRBV7-9 and TRBJ2-1): DTGVSQNPRHKITKRGQNVTFRCDPISEHNRLYWYRQTLGQGPEFLTYFQNEAQLEKSRLLSDRFSAERPKGSFSTLEIQRTEQGDSAMYLCASSVSEAMEQFFGPGTRLTVL.